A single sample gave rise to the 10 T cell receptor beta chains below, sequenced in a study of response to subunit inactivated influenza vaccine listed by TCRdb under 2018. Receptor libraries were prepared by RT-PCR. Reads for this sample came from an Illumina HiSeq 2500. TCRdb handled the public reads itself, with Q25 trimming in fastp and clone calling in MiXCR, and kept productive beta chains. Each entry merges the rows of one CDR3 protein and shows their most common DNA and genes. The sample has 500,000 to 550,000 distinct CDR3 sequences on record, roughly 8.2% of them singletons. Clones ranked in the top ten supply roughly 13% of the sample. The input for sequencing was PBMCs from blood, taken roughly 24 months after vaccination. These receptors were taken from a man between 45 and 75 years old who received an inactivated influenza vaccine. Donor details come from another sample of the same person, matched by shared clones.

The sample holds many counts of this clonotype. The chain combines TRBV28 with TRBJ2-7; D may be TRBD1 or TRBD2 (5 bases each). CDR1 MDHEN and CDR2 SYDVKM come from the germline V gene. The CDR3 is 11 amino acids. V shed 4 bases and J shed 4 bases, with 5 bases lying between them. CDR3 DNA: TGTGCCAGCAGTTGGGGGTACGAGCAGTACTTC. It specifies CASSWGYEQYF. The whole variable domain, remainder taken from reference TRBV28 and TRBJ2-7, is DVKVTQSSRYLVKRTGEKVFLECVQDMDHENMFWYRQDPGLGLRLIYFSYDVKMKEKGDIPEGYSVSREKKERFSLILESASTNQTSMYLCASSWGYEQYFGPGTRLTVT.

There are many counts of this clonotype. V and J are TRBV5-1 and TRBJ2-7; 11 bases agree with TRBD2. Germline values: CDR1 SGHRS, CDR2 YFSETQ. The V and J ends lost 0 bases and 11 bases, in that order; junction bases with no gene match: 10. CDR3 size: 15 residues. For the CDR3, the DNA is TGCGCCAGCAGCTTGGCGGGACTAGCGGACTTGACGAAGTACTTC. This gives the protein CASSLAGLADLTKYF.

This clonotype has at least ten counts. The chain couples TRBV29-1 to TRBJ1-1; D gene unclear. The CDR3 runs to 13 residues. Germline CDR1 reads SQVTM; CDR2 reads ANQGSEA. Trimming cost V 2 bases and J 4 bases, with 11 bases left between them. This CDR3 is CSVERDKGTEAFF. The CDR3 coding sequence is TGCAGCGTTGAAAGGGATAAGGGCACTGAAGCTTTCTTT. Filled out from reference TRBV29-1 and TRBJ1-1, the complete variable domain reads SAVISQKPSRDICQRGTSLTIQCQVDSQVTMMFWYRQQPGQSLTLIATANQGSEATYESGFVIDKFPISRPNLTFSTLTVSNMSPEDSSIYLCSVERDKGTEAFFGQGTRLTVV.

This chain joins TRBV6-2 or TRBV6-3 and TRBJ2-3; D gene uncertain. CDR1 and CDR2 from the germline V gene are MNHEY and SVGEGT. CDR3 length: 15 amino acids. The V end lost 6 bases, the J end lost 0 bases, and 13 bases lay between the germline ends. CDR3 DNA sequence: TGTGCCAGCAGCTCCACTCCGACTAGCACAGATACGCAGTATTTT. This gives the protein CASSSTPTSTDTQYF.

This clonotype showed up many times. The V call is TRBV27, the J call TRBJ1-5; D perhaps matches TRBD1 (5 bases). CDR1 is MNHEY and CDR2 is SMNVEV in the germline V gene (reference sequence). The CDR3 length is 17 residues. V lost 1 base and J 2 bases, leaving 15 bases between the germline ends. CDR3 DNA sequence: TGTGCCAGCAGTTTATTCGGCGGCGGGGCGGGCAATCAGCCCCAGCATTTT. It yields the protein CASSLFGGGAGNQPQHF.

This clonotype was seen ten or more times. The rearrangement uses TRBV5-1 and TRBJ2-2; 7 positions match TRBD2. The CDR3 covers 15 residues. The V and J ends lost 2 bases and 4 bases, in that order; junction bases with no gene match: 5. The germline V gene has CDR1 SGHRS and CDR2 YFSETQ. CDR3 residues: CASSLPGGGTGELFF. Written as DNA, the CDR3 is TGCGCCAGCAGCTTACCCGGCGGGGGCACCGGGGAGCTGTTTTTT. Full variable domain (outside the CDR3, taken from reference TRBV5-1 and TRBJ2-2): KAGVTQTPRYLIKTRGQQVTLSCSPISGHRSVSWYQQTPGQGLQFLFEYFSETQRNKGNFPGRFSGRQFSNSRSEMNVSTLELGDSALYLCASSLPGGGTGELFFGEGSRLTVL.

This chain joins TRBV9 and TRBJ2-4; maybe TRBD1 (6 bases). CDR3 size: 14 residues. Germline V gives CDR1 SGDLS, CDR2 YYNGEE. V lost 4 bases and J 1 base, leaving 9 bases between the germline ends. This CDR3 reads CASSFGQAKNIQYF. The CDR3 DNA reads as TGTGCCAGCAGCTTTGGACAGGCCAAAAACATTCAGTACTTC.

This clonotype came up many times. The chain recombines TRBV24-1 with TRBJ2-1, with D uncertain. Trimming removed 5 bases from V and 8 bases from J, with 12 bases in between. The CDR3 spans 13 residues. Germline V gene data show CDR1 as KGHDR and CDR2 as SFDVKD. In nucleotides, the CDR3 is TGTGCCACCAGTGCACCCCTTGAGCATGAGCAGTTCTTC. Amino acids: CATSAPLEHEQFF.

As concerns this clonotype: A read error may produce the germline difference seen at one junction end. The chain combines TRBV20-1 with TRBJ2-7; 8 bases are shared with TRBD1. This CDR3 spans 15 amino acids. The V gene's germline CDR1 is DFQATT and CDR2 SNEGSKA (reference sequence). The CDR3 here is CTARETGAFSYEQYF. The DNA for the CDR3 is TGCACTGCTAGAGAGACAGGGGCCTTCTCCTACGAGCAGTACTTC.

The CDR3 here is CSASRAAYNSPLHF. The CDR3 DNA is TGCAGTGCTAGTAGGGCAGCCTATAATTCACCCCTCCACTTT. The chain carries TRBV20-1 and TRBJ1-6; D is unresolved. Germline CDR1 DFQATT, CDR2 SNEGSKA (reference sequence). This CDR3 region has 14 residues. The V end lost 3 bases, the J end lost 2 bases, and 8 bases lay between the germline ends.